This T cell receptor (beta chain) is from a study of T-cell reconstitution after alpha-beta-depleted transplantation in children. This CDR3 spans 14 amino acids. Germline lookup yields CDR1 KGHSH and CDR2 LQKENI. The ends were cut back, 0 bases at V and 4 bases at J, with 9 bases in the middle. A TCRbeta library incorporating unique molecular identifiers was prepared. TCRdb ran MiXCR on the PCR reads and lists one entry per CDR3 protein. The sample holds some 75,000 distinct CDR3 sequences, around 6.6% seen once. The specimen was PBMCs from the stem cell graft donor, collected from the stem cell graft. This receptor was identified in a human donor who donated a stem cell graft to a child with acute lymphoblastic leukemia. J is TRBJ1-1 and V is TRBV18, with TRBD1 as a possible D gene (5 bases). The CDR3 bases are TGTGCCAGCTCACCACCGAACGGGGGCACTGAAGCTTTCTTT. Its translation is CASSPPNGGTEAFF.